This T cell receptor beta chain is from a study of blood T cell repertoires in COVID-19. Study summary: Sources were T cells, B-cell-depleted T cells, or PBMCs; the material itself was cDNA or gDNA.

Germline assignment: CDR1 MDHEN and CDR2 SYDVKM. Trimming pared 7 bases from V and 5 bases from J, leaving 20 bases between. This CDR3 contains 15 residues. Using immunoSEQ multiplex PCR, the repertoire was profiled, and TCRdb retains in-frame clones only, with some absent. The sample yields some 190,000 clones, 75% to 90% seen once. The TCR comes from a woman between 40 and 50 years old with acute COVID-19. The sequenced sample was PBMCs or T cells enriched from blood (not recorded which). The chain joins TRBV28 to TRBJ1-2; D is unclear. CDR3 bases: TGTGCCAGCAATTCCCCCCCGCGGGGTAGATATGGCTACACCTTC. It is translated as CASNSPPRGRYGYTF.